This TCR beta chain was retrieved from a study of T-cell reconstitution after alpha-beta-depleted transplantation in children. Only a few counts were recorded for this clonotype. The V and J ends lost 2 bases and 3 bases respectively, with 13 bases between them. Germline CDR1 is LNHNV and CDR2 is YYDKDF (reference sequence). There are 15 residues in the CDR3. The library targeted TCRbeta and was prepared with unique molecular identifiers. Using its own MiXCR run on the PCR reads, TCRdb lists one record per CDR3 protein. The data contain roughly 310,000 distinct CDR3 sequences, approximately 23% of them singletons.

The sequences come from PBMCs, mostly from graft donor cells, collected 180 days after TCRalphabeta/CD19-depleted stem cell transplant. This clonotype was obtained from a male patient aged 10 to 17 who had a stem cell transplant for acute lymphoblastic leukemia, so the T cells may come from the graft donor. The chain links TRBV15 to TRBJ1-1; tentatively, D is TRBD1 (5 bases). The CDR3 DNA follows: TGTGCCACCAGCAGAAGACAGTTCGGGGACACTGAAGCTTTCTTT. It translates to CATSRRQFGDTEAFF.